The 20 T cell receptor beta chains presented below share a single source sample, sequenced in a study of cytomegalovirus exposure and HLA in healthy donors. The PCR made use of 60 Vbeta and 13 Jbeta primers. The assay was immunoSEQ multiplex PCR, and TCRdb's table has in-frame clones only and misses some. Of around 200,000 clones listed, more than 70% are singletons. The specimen sequenced was PBMCs. The receptors here all came from a man aged 25 to 45 in good health and CMV-seropositive.

The chain combines TRBV6-5 with TRBJ2-7; a possible D gene is TRBD2 (5 bases). The germline V gene has CDR1 MNHEY and CDR2 SVGAGI. This CDR3 has 15 amino acids. V lost 8 bases and J lost 0, with 17 bases in between. The CDR3 reads CASAPRRAGSYEQYF. The CDR3 DNA is TGTGCCAGCGCGCCCCGTCGGGCGGGCTCCTACGAGCAGTACTTC.

This rearrangement joins TRBV6-4 to TRBJ1-2; no reliable D call. Trimming stripped 0 bases from V and 1 base from J, with 12 bases between. This CDR3 has 16 amino acids. The germline V gene encodes CDR1 MRHNA and CDR2 SNTAGT. The CDR3 nucleotides read TGTGCCAGCAGTGACTCAGGAGGGCTTCTTAACTATGGCTACACCTTC. This encodes CASSDSGGLLNYGYTF.

V is TRBV7-3 and J is TRBJ2-5, with D tentatively TRBD2 (5 bases). The CDR3 contains 14 residues. Germline assignment: CDR1 SGHTA and CDR2 FQGTGA. Trimming pared 3 bases from V and 4 bases from J, leaving 12 bases between. CDR3 nucleotide sequence: TGTGCCAGCAGCTTCAGCGGACGTTCAGAGACCCAGTACTTC. This translates into CASSFSGRSETQYF.

CDR3 DNA sequence: TGTGCCACCAGCAGAGACTACGGCGGGGGGGCGCAAGATACGCAGTATTTT. Amino acids: CATSRDYGGGAQDTQYF. This rearrangement joins TRBV15 to TRBJ2-3, with TRBD2 identical over 9 bases. The CDR3 covers 17 residues. Germline assignment: CDR1 LNHNV and CDR2 YYDKDF (reference sequence). V shed 0 bases and J 5 bases; nucleotides not matched to a gene: 9.

The genes are TRBV11-1 and TRBJ1-3; D remains ambiguous. Per the germline V gene, CDR1 is SGHAT and CDR2 is FQDESV (reference sequence). Trimming pared 5 bases from V and 2 bases from J, leaving 10 bases between. CDR3 size: 14 residues. The CDR3 coding sequence is TGTGCCAGCAGCCCGGGATCGACTGGAAACACCATATATTTT. Translating it yields CASSPGSTGNTIYF.

The CDR3 sequence: CASSLEGWDRTYEQYF. CDR3 sequence (DNA): TGTGCCAGCAGCTTAGAAGGTTGGGACAGGACCTACGAGCAGTACTTC. The chain links TRBV13 to TRBJ2-5; 8 bases map to TRBD1. With the DNA end fitting TRBJ2-7 better, the J assignment may be wrong. CDR3 size: 16 residues. CDR1 and CDR2 from the germline V gene are PRHDT and FYEKMQ (reference sequence).

A single count supports this clone. The V gene is TRBV10-3, the J gene TRBJ2-7; 7 bases line up with TRBD2. The CDR3 covers 12 residues. Germline V lookup: CDR1 ENHRY, CDR2 SYGVKD. V lost 5 bases to trimming and J lost 4 bases; unmatched junction nucleotides: 2. For the CDR3, the DNA is TGTGCCATCAGTCTCGGGGGGTACGAGCAGTACTTC. Translating it yields CAISLGGYEQYF.

The chain links TRBV19 to TRBJ1-2; 9 bases are shared with TRBD1. With 9 bases clipped from V and 3 bases from J, the junction kept 11 bases outside the gene matches. Germline V gives CDR1 LNHDA, CDR2 SQIVND (reference sequence). CDR3 length equals 15 residues. CDR3 in amino acids: CASRSRDRDYYGYTF. In DNA, the CDR3 is TGTGCCAGCAGATCCCGGGACAGGGACTACTATGGCTACACCTTC.

J is TRBJ2-4 and V is TRBV6-5; tentatively, D is TRBD1 (5 bases). The V and J ends lost 0 bases and 9 bases respectively, with 12 bases between them. In germline, CDR1 is MNHEY, CDR2 SVGAGI. There are 14 residues in the CDR3. The DNA for the CDR3 is TGTGCCAGCAGTTACTCGTCAGGGTTTGGCATTCAGTACTTC. Its protein product is CASSYSSGFGIQYF.

The chain has TRBV7-3 and TRBJ2-7; D might be TRBD2 (6 bases). V dropped 4 bases and J dropped 3 bases, with 10 bases sitting between them. CDR1 SGHTA and CDR2 FQGTGA come from the germline V gene. This CDR3 spans 13 amino acids. For the CDR3, the DNA is TGTGCCAGCAGCTCAGAGGGACTCTACGAGCAGTACTTC. Its translation: CASSSEGLYEQYF.

This sequence joins TRBV6-7 and TRBJ1-2; tentative D call: TRBD1 (5 bases). TRBV6-7 is designated an ORF whose function remains uncertain. The V end lost 11 bases, the J end lost 7 bases, and 17 bases lay between the germline ends. The CDR3 covers 12 residues. DNA of the CDR3: TGTGCCCCCCTGGGGGGATGGGGTGGCTACACCTTC. Its protein product is CAPLGGWGGYTF.

The chain's CDR3 is CASSLVAGVGGELFF. CDR3 coding DNA: TGCGCCAGCAGCTTGGTAGCAGGGGTTGGCGGGGAGCTGTTTTTT. The J gene is TRBJ2-2, the V gene TRBV5-1, with D possibly matching TRBD1 (6 bases). The CDR3 has 15 amino acids. Trimming shortened V by 0 bases and J by 7 bases, and 13 bases separated the two germline ends. Per the germline V gene, CDR1 is SGHRS and CDR2 is YFSETQ.

The chain is built from TRBV4-3 and TRBJ2-5; D is possibly TRBD2 (7 bases). This CDR3 region has 18 residues. Looked up from germline, CDR1 is LGHNA and CDR2 is YSLEER. Trimming took 0 bases from V and 4 from J, leaving 21 bases between them. The CDR3, as DNA: TGCGCCAGCAGCCAAGACCCCCTCCGGGGGGCTTCCAGAGAGACCCAGTACTTC. This encodes CASSQDPLRGASRETQYF.

The chain links TRBV30 to TRBJ1-2; D gene unclear. The CDR3 spans 12 residues. Looked up from germline, CDR1 is GTSNPN and CDR2 is SVGIG (reference sequence). V was shortened by 1 base and J by 7 bases, with 10 bases between the two germline ends. CDR3 sequence (DNA): TGTGCCTGGAGTGACGGGCTAGCTGGCTACACCTTC. Translating gives CAWSDGLAGYTF.

The gene calls are TRBV6-1 and TRBJ2-3; 9 nucleotides align to TRBD1. The CDR3 has 14 residues. V gave up 3 bases and J gave up 4 bases; unmatched junction bases: 2. Germline V CDR1 and CDR2: MNHNS, SASEGT. The CDR3, as DNA: TGTGCCAGCAGTGAGGGACAGGGTGCAGATACGCAGTATTTT. Its translation is CASSEGQGADTQYF.

The chain carries TRBV7-8 and TRBJ2-7, with a weak D call TRBD1 (6 bases). The CDR3 length is 12 residues. Per the germline V gene, CDR1 is SGHVS and CDR2 is FQNEAQ. V dropped 4 bases and J dropped 6 bases, with 10 bases sitting between them. The CDR3 sequence is CASSYRTAEQYF. The CDR3 DNA follows: TGTGCCAGCAGCTACAGGACAGCCGAGCAGTACTTC.

This CDR3 is CASSKGAAEQFF. DNA for the CDR3: TGTGCCAGCAGCAAGGGGGCTGCCGAGCAGTTCTTC. The chain couples TRBV6-5 to TRBJ2-1, with 7 bases identical to TRBD1. CDR1 MNHEY and CDR2 SVGAGI come from the germline V gene. With 6 bases clipped from V and 10 bases from J, the junction kept 6 bases outside the gene matches. This CDR3 is built from 12 residues.

V and J are TRBV28 and TRBJ1-2, with D perhaps TRBD1 (6 bases). Germline V gene lookup returns CDR1 MDHEN and CDR2 SYDVKM. V dropped 5 bases and J dropped 7 bases, with 23 bases sitting between them. This CDR3 spans 16 amino acids. Written as DNA, the CDR3 is TGTGCCAGCAGTCCCGCAGGGGCGGGTTACGACGCTGGCTACACCTTC. This codes for CASSPAGAGYDAGYTF.

The rearrangement joins TRBV5-6 to TRBJ1-2, with 7 nucleotides matching TRBD1. There are 13 residues in the CDR3. Germline CDR1 is SGHDT and CDR2 is YYEEEE. J was trimmed by 8 bases and V by 2 bases; bases with no gene match: 6. The CDR3 is CASSFSQGGGYTF. CDR3 in DNA: TGTGCCAGCAGCTTTTCGCAGGGGGGAGGCTACACCTTC.

The chain joins TRBV29-1 to TRBJ2-3; 9 bases fit TRBD2. Germline loops: CDR1 SQVTM, CDR2 ANQGSEA. The CDR3 runs 15 residues. V lost 5 bases, J lost 9 bases, and 15 bases stayed unmatched. The CDR3 DNA is TGCAGCGTTCTGTTTAGCGGGAGTGGGGCGGGGACGCAGTATTTT. Translation: CSVLFSGSGAGTQYF.